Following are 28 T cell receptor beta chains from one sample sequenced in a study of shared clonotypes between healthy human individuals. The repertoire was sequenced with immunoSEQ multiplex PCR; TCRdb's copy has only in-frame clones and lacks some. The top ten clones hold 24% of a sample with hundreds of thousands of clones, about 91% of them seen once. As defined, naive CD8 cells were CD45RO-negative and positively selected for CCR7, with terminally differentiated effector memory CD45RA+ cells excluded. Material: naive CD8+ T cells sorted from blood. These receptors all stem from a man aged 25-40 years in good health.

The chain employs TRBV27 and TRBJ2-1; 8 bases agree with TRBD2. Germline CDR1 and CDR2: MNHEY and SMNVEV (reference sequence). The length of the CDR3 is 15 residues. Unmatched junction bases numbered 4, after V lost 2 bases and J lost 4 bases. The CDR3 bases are TGTGCCAGCAGTTTAACCAGCGGGGGTTACAATGAGCAGTTCTTC. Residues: CASSLTSGGYNEQFF.

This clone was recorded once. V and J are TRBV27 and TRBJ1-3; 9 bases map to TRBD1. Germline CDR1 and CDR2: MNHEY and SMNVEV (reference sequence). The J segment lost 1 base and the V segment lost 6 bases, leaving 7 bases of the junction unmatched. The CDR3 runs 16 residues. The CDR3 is CASRSGTGLSGNTIYF. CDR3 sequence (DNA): TGTGCCAGCAGGTCCGGGACAGGGTTATCTGGAAACACCATATATTTT.

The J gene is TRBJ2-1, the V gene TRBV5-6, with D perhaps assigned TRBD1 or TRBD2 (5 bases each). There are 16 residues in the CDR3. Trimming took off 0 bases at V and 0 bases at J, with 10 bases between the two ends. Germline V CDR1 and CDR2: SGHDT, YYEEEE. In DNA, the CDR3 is TGTGCCAGCAGCTTGGTGGGGGATAGCTCCTACAATGAGCAGTTCTTC. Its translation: CASSLVGDSSYNEQFF.

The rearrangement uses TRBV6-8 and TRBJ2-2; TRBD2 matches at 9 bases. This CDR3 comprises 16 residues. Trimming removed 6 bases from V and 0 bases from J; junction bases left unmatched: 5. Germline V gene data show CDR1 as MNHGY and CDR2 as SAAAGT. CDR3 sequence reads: CASRIRLAANTGELFF. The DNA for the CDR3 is TGTGCCAGCAGGATCCGACTAGCGGCGAACACCGGGGAGCTGTTTTTT.

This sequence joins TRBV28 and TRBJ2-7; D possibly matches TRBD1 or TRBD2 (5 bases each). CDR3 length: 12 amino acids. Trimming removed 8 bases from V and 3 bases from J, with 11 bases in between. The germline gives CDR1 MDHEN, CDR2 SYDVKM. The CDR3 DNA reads TGTGCCAGCGCCGGGGCGGACTACGAGCAGTACTTC. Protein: CASAGADYEQYF.

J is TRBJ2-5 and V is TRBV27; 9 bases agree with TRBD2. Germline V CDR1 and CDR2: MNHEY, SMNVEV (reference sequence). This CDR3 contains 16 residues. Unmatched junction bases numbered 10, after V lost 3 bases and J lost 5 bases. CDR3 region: CASSLRGSGSTETQYF. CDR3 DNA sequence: TGTGCCAGCAGTTTGAGAGGTAGCGGGAGTACCGAGACCCAGTACTTC.

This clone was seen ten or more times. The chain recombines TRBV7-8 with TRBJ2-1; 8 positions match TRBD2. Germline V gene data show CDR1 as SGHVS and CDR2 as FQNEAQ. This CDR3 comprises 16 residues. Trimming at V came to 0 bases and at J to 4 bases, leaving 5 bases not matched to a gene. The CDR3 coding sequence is TGTGCCAGCAGCTTAGCTTTTCTAGCGGGTTACAATGAGCAGTTCTTC. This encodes CASSLAFLAGYNEQFF.

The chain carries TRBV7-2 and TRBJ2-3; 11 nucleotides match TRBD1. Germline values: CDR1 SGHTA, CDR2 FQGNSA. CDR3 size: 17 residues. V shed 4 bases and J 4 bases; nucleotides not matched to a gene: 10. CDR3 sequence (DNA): TGTGCCAGCAGCTCTTACCCCGGGACAGGGGGGCCAGATACGCAGTATTTT. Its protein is CASSSYPGTGGPDTQYF.

The CDR3 reads CASSYAGAARDTQYF. CDR3 coding DNA: TGTGCCAGCAGTTACGCCGGGGCCGCCAGAGATACGCAGTATTTT. J is TRBJ2-3 and V is TRBV6-5; perhaps D is TRBD1 or TRBD2 (5 bases each). The CDR3 contains 15 residues. Germline loops: CDR1 MNHEY, CDR2 SVGAGI. Trimming shortened V by 2 bases and J by 5 bases, and 14 bases separated the two germline ends.

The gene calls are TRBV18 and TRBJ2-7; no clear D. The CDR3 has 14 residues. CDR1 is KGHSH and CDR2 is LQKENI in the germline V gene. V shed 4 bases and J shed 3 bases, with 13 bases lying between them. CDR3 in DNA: TGTGCCAGCTCACGGGAAAGGCCTAGCTACGAGCAGTACTTC. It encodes CASSRERPSYEQYF.

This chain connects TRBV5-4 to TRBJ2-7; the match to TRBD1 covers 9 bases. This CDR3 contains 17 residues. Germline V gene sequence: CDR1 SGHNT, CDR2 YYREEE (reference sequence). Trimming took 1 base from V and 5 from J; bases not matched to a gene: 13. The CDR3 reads CASSLWGAGDRANEQYF. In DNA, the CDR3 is TGTGCCAGCAGCTTGTGGGGGGCGGGGGACAGGGCCAACGAGCAGTACTTC.

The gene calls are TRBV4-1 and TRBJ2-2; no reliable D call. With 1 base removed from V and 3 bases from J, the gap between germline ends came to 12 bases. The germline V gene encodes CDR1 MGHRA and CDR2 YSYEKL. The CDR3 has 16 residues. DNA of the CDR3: TGCGCCAGCAGCCAAGTTTCCGGCACCGACACCGGGGAGCTGTTTTTT. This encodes CASSQVSGTDTGELFF.

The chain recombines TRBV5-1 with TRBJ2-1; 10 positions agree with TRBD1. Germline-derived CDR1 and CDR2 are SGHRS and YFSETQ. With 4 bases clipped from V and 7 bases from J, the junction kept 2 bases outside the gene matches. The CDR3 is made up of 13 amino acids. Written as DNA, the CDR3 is TGCGCCAGCAGCGCGGACAGGGGGAATGAGCAGTTCTTC. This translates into CASSADRGNEQFF.

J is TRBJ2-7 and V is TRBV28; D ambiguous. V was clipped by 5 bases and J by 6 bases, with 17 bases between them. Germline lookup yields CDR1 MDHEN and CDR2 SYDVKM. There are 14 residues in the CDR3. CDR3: CASSLTPKVLEQYF. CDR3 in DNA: TGTGCCAGCAGTCTTACCCCTAAAGTGCTCGAGCAGTACTTC.

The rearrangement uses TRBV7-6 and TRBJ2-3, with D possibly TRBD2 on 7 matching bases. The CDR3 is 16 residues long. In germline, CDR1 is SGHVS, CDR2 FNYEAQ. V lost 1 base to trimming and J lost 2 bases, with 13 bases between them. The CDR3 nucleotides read TGTGCCAGCAGCTTAGTGAGCGGGACAAACACAGATACGCAGTATTTT. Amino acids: CASSLVSGTNTDTQYF.

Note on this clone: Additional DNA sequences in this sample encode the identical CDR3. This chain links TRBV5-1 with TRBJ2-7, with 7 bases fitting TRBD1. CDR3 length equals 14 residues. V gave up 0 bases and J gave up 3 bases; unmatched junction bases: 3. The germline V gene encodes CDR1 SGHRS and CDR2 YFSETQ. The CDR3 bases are TGCGCCAGCAGCTTGGGGACAGGCTTCTACGAGCAGTACTTC. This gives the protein CASSLGTGFYEQYF.

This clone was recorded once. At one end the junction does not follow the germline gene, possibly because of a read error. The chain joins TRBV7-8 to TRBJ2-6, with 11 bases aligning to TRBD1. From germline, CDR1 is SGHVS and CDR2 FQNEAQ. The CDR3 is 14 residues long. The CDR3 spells CASSSGQGVNVLTF. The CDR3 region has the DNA TGTGCCAGCAGCTCGGGACAGGGGGTCAACGTCCTGACTTTC. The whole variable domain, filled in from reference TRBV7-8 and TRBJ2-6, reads GAGVSQSPRYKVAKRGQDVALRCDPISGHVSLFWYQQALGQGPEFLTYFQNEAQLDKSGLPSDRFFAERPEGSVSTLKIQRTQQEDSAVYLCASSSGQGVNVLTFGAGSRLTVL.

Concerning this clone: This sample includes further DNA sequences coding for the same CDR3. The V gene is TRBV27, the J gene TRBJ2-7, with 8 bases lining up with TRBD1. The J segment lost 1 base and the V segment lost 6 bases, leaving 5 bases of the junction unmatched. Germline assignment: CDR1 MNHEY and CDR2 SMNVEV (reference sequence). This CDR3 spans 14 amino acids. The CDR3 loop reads CASSSGQGSYEQYF. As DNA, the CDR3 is TGTGCCAGCAGCTCTGGACAGGGATCCTACGAGCAGTACTTC.

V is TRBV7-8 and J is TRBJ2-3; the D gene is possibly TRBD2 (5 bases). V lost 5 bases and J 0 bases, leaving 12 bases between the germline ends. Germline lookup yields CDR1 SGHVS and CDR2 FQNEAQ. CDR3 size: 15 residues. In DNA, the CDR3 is TGTGCCAGCAGCCCTCAGCGGCTGAGCACAGATACGCAGTATTTT. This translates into CASSPQRLSTDTQYF.

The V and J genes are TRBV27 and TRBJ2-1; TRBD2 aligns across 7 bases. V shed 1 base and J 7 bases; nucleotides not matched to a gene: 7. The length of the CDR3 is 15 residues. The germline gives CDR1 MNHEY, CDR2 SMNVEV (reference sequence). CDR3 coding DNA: TGTGCCAGCAGTTTATTGTCGGGAGGACCGAATGAGCAGTTCTTC. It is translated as CASSLLSGGPNEQFF.

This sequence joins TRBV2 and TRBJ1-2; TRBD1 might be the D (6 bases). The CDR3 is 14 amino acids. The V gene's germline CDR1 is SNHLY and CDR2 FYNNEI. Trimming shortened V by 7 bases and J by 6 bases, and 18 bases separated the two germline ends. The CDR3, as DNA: TGTGCCAGCATCCCGCCGGGGGACAAGAATGGCTACACCTTC. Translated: CASIPPGDKNGYTF.

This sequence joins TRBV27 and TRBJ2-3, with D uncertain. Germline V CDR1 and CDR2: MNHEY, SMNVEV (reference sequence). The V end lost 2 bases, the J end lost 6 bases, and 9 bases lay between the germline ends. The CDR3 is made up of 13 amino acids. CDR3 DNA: TGTGCCAGCAGTTTACCCTCTCGGGATACGCAGTATTTT. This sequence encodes CASSLPSRDTQYF.

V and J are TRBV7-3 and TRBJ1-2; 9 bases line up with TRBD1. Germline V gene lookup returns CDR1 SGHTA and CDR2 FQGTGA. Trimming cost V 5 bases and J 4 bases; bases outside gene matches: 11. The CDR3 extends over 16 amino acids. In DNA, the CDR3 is TGTGCCAGCAGCCCGGGACAGGGTGTGCCCCTCTATGGCTACACCTTC. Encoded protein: CASSPGQGVPLYGYTF. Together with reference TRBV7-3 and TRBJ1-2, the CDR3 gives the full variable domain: GAGVSQTPSNKVTEKGKYVELRCDPISGHTALYWYRQSLGQGPEFLIYFQGTGAADDSGLPNDRFFAVRPEGSVSTLKIQRTERGDSAVYLCASSPGQGVPLYGYTFGSGTRLTVV.

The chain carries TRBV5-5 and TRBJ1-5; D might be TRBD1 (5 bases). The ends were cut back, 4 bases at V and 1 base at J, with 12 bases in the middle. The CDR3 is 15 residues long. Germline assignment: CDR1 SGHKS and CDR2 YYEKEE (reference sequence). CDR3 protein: CASSPAWGSNQPQHF. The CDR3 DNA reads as TGTGCCAGCAGCCCCGCCTGGGGGAGCAATCAGCCCCAGCATTTT.

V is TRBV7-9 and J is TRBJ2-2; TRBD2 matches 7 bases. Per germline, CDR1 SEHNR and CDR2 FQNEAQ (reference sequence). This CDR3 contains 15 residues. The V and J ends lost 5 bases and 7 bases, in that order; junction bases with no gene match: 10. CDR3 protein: CASSGEREGHGELFF. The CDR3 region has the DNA TGTGCCAGCAGCGGGGAGCGGGAAGGACACGGGGAGCTGTTTTTT.

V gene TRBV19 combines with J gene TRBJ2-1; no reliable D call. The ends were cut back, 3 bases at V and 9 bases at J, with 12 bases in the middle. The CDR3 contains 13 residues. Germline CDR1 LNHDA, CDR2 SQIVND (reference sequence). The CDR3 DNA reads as TGTGCCAGTAGTATCTTGGAGCACACTGAGCAGTTCTTC. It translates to CASSILEHTEQFF.

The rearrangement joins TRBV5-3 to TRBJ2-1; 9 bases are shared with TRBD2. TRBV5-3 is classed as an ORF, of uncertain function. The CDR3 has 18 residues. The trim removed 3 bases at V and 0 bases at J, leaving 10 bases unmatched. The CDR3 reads CARSCPLAGGSSYNEQFF. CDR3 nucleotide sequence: TGTGCCAGAAGCTGTCCGTTGGCGGGAGGGAGCTCCTACAATGAGCAGTTCTTC.

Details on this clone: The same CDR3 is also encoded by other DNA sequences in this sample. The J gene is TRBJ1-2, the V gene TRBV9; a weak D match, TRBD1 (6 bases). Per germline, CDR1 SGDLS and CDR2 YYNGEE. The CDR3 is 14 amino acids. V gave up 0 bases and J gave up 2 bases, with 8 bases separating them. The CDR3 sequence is CASSVGGGNYGYTF. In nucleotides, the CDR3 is TGTGCCAGCAGCGTAGGAGGGGGAAACTATGGCTACACCTTC.